This TCR beta chain was documented in a study of blood T cell repertoires in COVID-19. Study-level background: From the United States, Italy and Spain came samples of acute and convalescent COVID-19.

The method was immunoSEQ multiplex PCR; TCRdb's version includes in-frame clones alone and lacks a portion of them. The sample carries about 220,000 clones, 70% to 90% recorded once. Across 20 to 25 US areas, participants ranged in age from about 18 to 100 years. Participant-reported clinical history was the basis for cohort assignment. The CDR3 totals 15 residues. Germline CDR1 is MNHEY and CDR2 is SMNVEV (reference sequence). Losses at the gene ends were 3 bases for V and 5 bases for J; bases not matched to a gene: 4. The sequence came from a woman aged 45-60 years with acute COVID-19. This chain links TRBV27 with TRBJ2-1; 10 positions agree with TRBD2. Material for sequencing was PBMCs or T cells enriched from blood (not recorded which). The CDR3 sequence is CASSFGTSANNEQFF. The CDR3 region has the DNA TGTGCCAGCAGTTTTGGGACTAGCGCAAACAATGAGCAGTTCTTC.